Listed below are T cell receptor beta chains from one sample, sequenced in a study of vaccination effects on CD4 cells after COVID-19. Measured with immunoSEQ multiplex PCR; TCRdb has only the in-frame clones, and not every one. The data hold about 54,000 clones, with 75% to 90% observed a single time. Which antigens these TCRs recognize remains unknown. The sample in question was CD4+ T cells from PBMCs cultured with HCoV-229E spike peptides, obtained before COVID-19 vaccination. The receptors shown here come from a human donor who received a COVID-19 vaccine. Both conserved end residues are part of each CDR3. D genes are given only for firm matches. The size field is filled for only some rows; it gives once, few, many or a size class.

J: TRBJ1-2
V: TRBV2
D: TRBD1
size: few
CDR3: CAIWDRDGYTF
DNA: TGTGCCATCTGGGACAGGGATGGCTACACCTTC

J: TRBJ2-1
V: TRBV10-1
D: -
size: once
CDR3: CASSDPYNEQFF
DNA: TGCGCCAGCAGTGACCCGTACAATGAGCAGTTCTTC

J: TRBJ1-3
V: TRBV7-2
D: -
size: -
CDR3: CASSSLGIRRAGNTIYF
DNA: TGTGCCAGCAGTTCCCTCGGTATCCGCAGAGCTGGAAACACCATATATTTT

J: TRBJ1-1
V: TRBV7-9
D: TRBD1
size: -
CDR3: CASSFITGEGTEAFF
DNA: TGTGCCAGCAGCTTTATTACAGGGGAGGGCACTGAAGCTTTCTTT

J: TRBJ1-1
V: TRBV18
D: TRBD1
size: few
CDR3: CASSPSTGVNTEAFF
DNA: TGTGCCAGCTCACCTTCGACAGGGGTGAACACTGAAGCTTTCTTT

J: TRBJ1-4
V: TRBV19
D: -
size: -
CDR3: CASSSLSGGDEKLFF
DNA: TGTGCCAGTAGTTCGCTCTCGGGGGGAGATGAAAAACTGTTTTTT

J: TRBJ1-4
V: TRBV27
D: -
size: -
CDR3: CASNPTAGSNEKLFF
DNA: TGTGCCAGCAACCCCACGGCGGGCTCTAATGAAAAACTGTTTTTT

J: TRBJ2-3
V: TRBV12-5
D: -
size: -
CDR3: CASGLWGAGTDTQYF
DNA: TGTGCTAGTGGTTTGTGGGGGGCCGGCACAGATACGCAGTATTTT

J: TRBJ2-2
V: TRBV9
D: TRBD2
size: once
CDR3: CASSLRGSGGGGELFF
DNA: TGTGCCAGCAGCCTCCGGGGTAGCGGGGGCGGCGGGGAGCTGTTTTTT

J: TRBJ2-3
V: TRBV19
D: TRBD2
size: once
CDR3: CASSNLAGGPYSSTDTQYF
DNA: TGTGCCAGTAGTAATTTGGCGGGGGGACCTTACTCTAGCACAGATACGCAGTATTTT

J: TRBJ2-2
V: TRBV28
D: -
size: -
CDR3: CASSLFVIGRAGELFF
DNA: TGTGCCAGCAGTTTATTTGTAATTGGCAGGGCCGGGGAGCTGTTTTTT

J: TRBJ1-2
V: TRBV9
D: -
size: -
CDR3: CASSVEDSYGYTF
DNA: TGTGCCAGCAGCGTAGAGGACAGCTATGGCTACACCTTC

J: TRBJ1-5
V: TRBV19
D: -
size: -
CDR3: CASMEGGVHQPQHF
DNA: TGTGCCAGTATGGAGGGAGGTGTACATCAGCCCCAGCATTTT

J: TRBJ2-3
V: TRBV7-3
D: TRBD2
size: -
CDR3: CASSLGTKDTDTQYF
DNA: TGTGCCAGCAGCTTAGGGACTAAAGACACAGATACGCAGTATTTT

J: TRBJ2-1
V: TRBV11-2
D: -
size: few
CDR3: CASSLHNEQFF
DNA: TGTGCCAGCAGCCTACACAATGAGCAGTTCTTC

J: TRBJ2-1
V: TRBV19
D: -
size: -
CDR3: CASSPTGRLSYNEQFF
DNA: TGTGCCAGTAGTCCTACGGGACGCCTCTCCTACAATGAGCAGTTCTTC

J: TRBJ1-3
V: TRBV6-5
D: -
size: few
CDR3: CASTPDGSTIYF
DNA: TGTGCCAGCACCCCGGACGGGTCGACCATATATTTT